This T cell receptor delta chain stems from a study of gammadelta T cells in human blood. Germline trimming cut 2 bases from V and 0 bases from J; bases unmatched to any gene: 19. Germline values: CDR1 TSWWSYY, CDR2 QGS. This CDR3 is 21 amino acids long. TCRdb redid the clone calls on the RT-PCR reads with CATT. The sample holds 1,000 to 1,300 delta-chain clones, roughly 8% seen once. The sample consisted of non-Vgamma9Vdelta2 gamma-delta T cells from adult blood. This chain connects TRDV1 to TRDJ1; 9 nucleotides agree with TRDD2. The sequence was obtained from a human donor. CDR3 sequence: CALGETTPSYQGNHYTDKLIF. DNA for the CDR3: TGTGCTCTTGGGGAAACTACGCCTTCCTACCAGGGGAACCACTACACCGATAAACTCATCTTT.